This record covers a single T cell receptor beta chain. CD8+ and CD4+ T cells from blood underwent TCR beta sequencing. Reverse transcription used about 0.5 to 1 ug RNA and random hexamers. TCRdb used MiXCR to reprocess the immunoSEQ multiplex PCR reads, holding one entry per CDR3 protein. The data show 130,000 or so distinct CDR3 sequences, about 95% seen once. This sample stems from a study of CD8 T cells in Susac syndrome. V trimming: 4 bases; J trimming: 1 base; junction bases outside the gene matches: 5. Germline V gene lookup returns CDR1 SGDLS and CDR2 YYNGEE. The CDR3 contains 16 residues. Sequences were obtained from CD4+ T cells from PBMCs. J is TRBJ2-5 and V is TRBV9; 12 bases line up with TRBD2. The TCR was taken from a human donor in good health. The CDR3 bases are TGTGCCAGCAGCCCCCTAGCGGGAGGGTTCCAAGAGACCCAGTACTTC. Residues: CASSPLAGGFQETQYF.